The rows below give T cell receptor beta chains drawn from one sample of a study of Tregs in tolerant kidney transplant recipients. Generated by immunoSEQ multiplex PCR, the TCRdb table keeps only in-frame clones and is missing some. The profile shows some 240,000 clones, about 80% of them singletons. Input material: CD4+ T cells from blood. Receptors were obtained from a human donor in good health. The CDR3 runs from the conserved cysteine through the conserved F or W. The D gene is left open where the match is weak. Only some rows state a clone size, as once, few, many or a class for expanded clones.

cdr3_aa: CASSPTVRTNEKLFF
cdr3_nt: TGTGCCAGCAGCCCAACAGTACGGACGAATGAAAAACTGTTTTTT
clone_size: once
cdr3_length: 15
j_call: TRBJ1-4
d_call: NA
v_call: TRBV7-9

cdr3_aa: CASSLTPGTSGATDTQYF
cdr3_nt: TGTGCCAGCAGCTTAACGCCCGGGACTAGCGGGGCCACAGATACGCAGTATTTT
clone_size: once
cdr3_length: 18
j_call: TRBJ2-3
d_call: TRBD2
v_call: TRBV7-3

cdr3_aa: CASRAWGNTGELFF
cdr3_nt: TGTGCCAGCAGAGCGTGGGGGAACACCGGGGAGCTGTTTTTT
clone_size: few
cdr3_length: 14
j_call: TRBJ2-2
d_call: NA
v_call: TRBV2

cdr3_aa: CASSPIRGGRGSNEQFF
cdr3_nt: TGTGCCAGCAGCCCTATACGGGGGGGCCGGGGATCCAATGAGCAGTTCTTC
clone_size: NA
cdr3_length: 17
j_call: TRBJ2-1
d_call: TRBD2
v_call: TRBV11-3

cdr3_aa: CAWGDRSQFF
cdr3_nt: TGTGCCTGGGGGGACAGGAGCCAGTTCTTC
clone_size: NA
cdr3_length: 10
j_call: TRBJ2-1
d_call: TRBD1
v_call: TRBV30

cdr3_aa: CASSKMGVVNTEAFF
cdr3_nt: TGTGCCAGCAGCAAAATGGGGGTAGTGAACACTGAAGCTTTCTTT
clone_size: NA
cdr3_length: 15
j_call: TRBJ1-1
d_call: NA
v_call: TRBV6-1

cdr3_aa: CASSPRHVGDSGYTF
cdr3_nt: TGCGCCAGCAGCCCCAGGCACGTGGGGGACTCCGGCTACACCTTC
clone_size: once
cdr3_length: 15
j_call: TRBJ1-2
d_call: NA
v_call: TRBV5-1

cdr3_aa: CASSPDSVYNEQFF
cdr3_nt: TGTGCCAGCAGCCCAGACTCGGTCTACAATGAGCAGTTCTTC
clone_size: NA
cdr3_length: 14
j_call: TRBJ2-1
d_call: NA
v_call: TRBV7-2

cdr3_aa: CASSFGLAGGSSYEQYF
cdr3_nt: TGCGCCAGCAGCTTCGGACTAGCGGGAGGCAGCTCCTACGAGCAGTACTTC
clone_size: NA
cdr3_length: 17
j_call: TRBJ2-7
d_call: TRBD2
v_call: TRBV5-1

cdr3_aa: CASSLAFAGARMTEFF
cdr3_nt: TGTGCCAGCAGCTTAGCCTTTGCGGGAGCACGGATGACGGAGTTCTTC
clone_size: NA
cdr3_length: 16
j_call: TRBJ2-1
d_call: TRBD2
v_call: TRBV7-8

cdr3_aa: CASSLGSLAGAEQYF
cdr3_nt: TGTGCCAGCAGCTTAGGATCCCTAGCGGGAGCCGAGCAGTACTTC
clone_size: NA
cdr3_length: 15
j_call: TRBJ2-7
d_call: TRBD2
v_call: TRBV7-6

cdr3_aa: CASSYWANQETQYF
cdr3_nt: TGTGCCAGCAGTTACTGGGCGAACCAAGAGACCCAGTACTTC
clone_size: NA
cdr3_length: 14
j_call: TRBJ2-5
d_call: NA
v_call: TRBV6-6

cdr3_aa: CATRTGQNYGYTF
cdr3_nt: TGTGCCACCAGAACCGGACAGAACTATGGCTACACCTTC
clone_size: NA
cdr3_length: 13
j_call: TRBJ1-2
d_call: NA
v_call: TRBV15

cdr3_aa: CASSFHYEQYF
cdr3_nt: TGTGCCAGCAGCTTCCACTACGAGCAGTACTTC
clone_size: NA
cdr3_length: 11
j_call: TRBJ2-7
d_call: NA
v_call: TRBV11-3

cdr3_aa: CASSVGLTDTQYF
cdr3_nt: TGTGCCAGCAGCGTAGGGCTGACAGATACGCAGTATTTT
clone_size: NA
cdr3_length: 13
j_call: TRBJ2-3
d_call: NA
v_call: TRBV9

cdr3_aa: CASRRSKNTEAFF
cdr3_nt: TGTGCCAGCAGGCGATCTAAGAACACTGAAGCTTTCTTT
clone_size: NA
cdr3_length: 13
j_call: TRBJ1-1
d_call: NA
v_call: TRBV25-1

cdr3_aa: CASSLEGAGGYTF
cdr3_nt: TGTGCCAGCAGCTTAGAAGGGGCTGGTGGCTACACCTTC
clone_size: NA
cdr3_length: 13
j_call: TRBJ1-2
d_call: NA
v_call: TRBV7-9

cdr3_aa: CASSPRQFNYGYTF
cdr3_nt: TGTGCCAGTAGTCCAAGACAGTTCAACTATGGCTACACCTTC
clone_size: NA
cdr3_length: 14
j_call: TRBJ1-2
d_call: NA
v_call: TRBV19

cdr3_aa: CASSALQAGDTEAFF
cdr3_nt: TGTGCCAGCAGCGCGTTACAGGCGGGGGACACTGAAGCTTTCTTT
clone_size: NA
cdr3_length: 15
j_call: TRBJ1-1
d_call: NA
v_call: TRBV9

cdr3_aa: CASSQEGTDTYEQYF
cdr3_nt: TGTGCCAGCAGCCAAGAGGGGACGGATACCTACGAGCAGTACTTC
clone_size: few
cdr3_length: 15
j_call: TRBJ2-7
d_call: NA
v_call: TRBV4-2

cdr3_aa: CASSPTDSFVDYGYTF
cdr3_nt: TGTGCCAGCTCACCGACAGACAGTTTCGTCGACTATGGCTACACCTTC
clone_size: NA
cdr3_length: 16
j_call: TRBJ1-2
d_call: NA
v_call: TRBV18

cdr3_aa: CASSEWGAGDQPQHF
cdr3_nt: TGTGCCAGCAGTGAATGGGGGGCTGGGGATCAGCCCCAGCATTTT
clone_size: NA
cdr3_length: 15
j_call: TRBJ1-5
d_call: NA
v_call: TRBV6-1

cdr3_aa: CASSLDLGPHTQYF
cdr3_nt: TGTGCCAGCAGCTTAGATCTGGGACCGCATACGCAGTATTTT
clone_size: NA
cdr3_length: 14
j_call: TRBJ2-3
d_call: NA
v_call: TRBV11-3

cdr3_aa: CASSLGQVGYEQYF
cdr3_nt: TGTGCCAGCAGTCTCGGACAGGTCGGGTACGAGCAGTACTTC
clone_size: NA
cdr3_length: 14
j_call: TRBJ2-7
d_call: TRBD1
v_call: TRBV6-4

cdr3_aa: CASSVVRTGEAFF
cdr3_nt: TGTGCCAGCAGCGTAGTTAGGACAGGGGAAGCTTTCTTT
clone_size: NA
cdr3_length: 13
j_call: TRBJ1-1
d_call: TRBD1
v_call: TRBV9

cdr3_aa: CSARGTTSHTF
cdr3_nt: TGCAGTGCTAGAGGTACCACCAGTCACACCTTC
clone_size: NA
cdr3_length: 11
j_call: TRBJ1-2
d_call: NA
v_call: TRBV20-1

cdr3_aa: CASSLYRAGDEKLFF
cdr3_nt: TGTGCCAGCAGCTTGTACAGGGCAGGGGATGAAAAACTGTTTTTT
clone_size: NA
cdr3_length: 15
j_call: TRBJ1-4
d_call: NA
v_call: TRBV5-4

cdr3_aa: CASSRSDVSDTQYF
cdr3_nt: TGCGCCAGCAGCAGGTCGGACGTCTCAGATACGCAGTACTTT
clone_size: NA
cdr3_length: 14
j_call: TRBJ2-3
d_call: NA
v_call: TRBV5-1

cdr3_aa: CASSIGTGDLNGYTF
cdr3_nt: TGTGCCAGCAGCATCGGGACAGGGGATCTCAATGGCTACACCTTC
clone_size: NA
cdr3_length: 15
j_call: TRBJ1-2
d_call: TRBD1
v_call: TRBV7-9

cdr3_aa: CSVLRGTQYF
cdr3_nt: TGCAGCGTCCTACGGGGGACCCAGTACTTC
clone_size: NA
cdr3_length: 10
j_call: TRBJ2-5
d_call: NA
v_call: TRBV29-1

cdr3_aa: CAWRALAGGTETQYF
cdr3_nt: TGTGCCTGGAGAGCACTAGCGGGGGGCACTGAGACCCAGTACTTC
clone_size: NA
cdr3_length: 15
j_call: TRBJ2-5
d_call: TRBD2
v_call: TRBV30

cdr3_aa: CASSYLMGQGIYEQYF
cdr3_nt: TGTGCCAGCAGTTACCTAATGGGACAGGGGATCTACGAGCAGTACTTC
clone_size: NA
cdr3_length: 16
j_call: TRBJ2-7
d_call: TRBD1
v_call: TRBV6-5

cdr3_aa: CASSLTGGTDTQYF
cdr3_nt: TGTGCCAGCAGCCTGACAGGGGGCACAGATACGCAGTATTTT
clone_size: NA
cdr3_length: 14
j_call: TRBJ2-3
d_call: TRBD1
v_call: TRBV6-4

cdr3_aa: CAISGTSATTDTQYF
cdr3_nt: TGTGCCATCAGTGGAACTAGTGCGACCACAGATACGCAGTATTTT
clone_size: NA
cdr3_length: 15
j_call: TRBJ2-3
d_call: NA
v_call: TRBV10-3

cdr3_aa: CASSKTQGRNGYTF
cdr3_nt: TGTGCCAGCAGTAAAACCCAGGGACGTAATGGCTACACCTTC
clone_size: NA
cdr3_length: 14
j_call: TRBJ1-2
d_call: NA
v_call: TRBV6-1

cdr3_aa: CASSYSWNQPQHF
cdr3_nt: TGTGCCAGCAGTTACTCATGGAATCAGCCCCAGCATTTT
clone_size: NA
cdr3_length: 13
j_call: TRBJ1-5
d_call: NA
v_call: TRBV6-6

cdr3_aa: CASSSRGGQGSFYGYTF
cdr3_nt: TGTGCCAGCAGCTCAAGAGGGGGACAGGGAAGTTTTTATGGCTACACCTTC
clone_size: once
cdr3_length: 17
j_call: TRBJ1-2
d_call: TRBD1
v_call: TRBV7-2

cdr3_aa: CASSPESGRRGEQFF
cdr3_nt: TGTGCCAGCAGCCCTGAGAGCGGGAGAAGGGGTGAGCAGTTCTTC
clone_size: NA
cdr3_length: 15
j_call: TRBJ2-1
d_call: TRBD2
v_call: TRBV7-2

cdr3_aa: CASSYETSGSTDTQYF
cdr3_nt: TGTGCCAGCAGCTACGAGACTAGCGGGAGTACAGATACGCAGTATTTT
clone_size: NA
cdr3_length: 16
j_call: TRBJ2-3
d_call: TRBD2
v_call: TRBV7-8

cdr3_aa: CASSSGRTSMGVETQYF
cdr3_nt: TGTGCCAGCAGCTCGGGGCGGACTAGCATGGGGGTCGAGACCCAGTACTTC
clone_size: NA
cdr3_length: 17
j_call: TRBJ2-5
d_call: TRBD2
v_call: TRBV11-2

cdr3_aa: CASSYFGASRNEQFF
cdr3_nt: TGTGCCAGCAGTTACTTTGGGGCTAGTCGGAATGAGCAGTTCTTC
clone_size: NA
cdr3_length: 15
j_call: TRBJ2-1
d_call: NA
v_call: TRBV6-5

cdr3_aa: CASSPLGGSETQYF
cdr3_nt: TGCGCCAGCAGCCCCCTGGGGGGGTCCGAGACCCAGTACTTC
clone_size: NA
cdr3_length: 14
j_call: TRBJ2-5
d_call: TRBD2
v_call: TRBV4-1

cdr3_aa: CASSPRRYTEAFF
cdr3_nt: TGTGCCAGCAGTCCCCGCAGGTACACTGAAGCTTTCTTT
clone_size: NA
cdr3_length: 13
j_call: TRBJ1-1
d_call: NA
v_call: TRBV6-1

cdr3_aa: CAPPGGTYNEQFF
cdr3_nt: TGTGCCCCCCCTGGGGGGACCTACAATGAGCAGTTCTTC
clone_size: once
cdr3_length: 13
j_call: TRBJ2-1
d_call: NA
v_call: TRBV13

cdr3_aa: CASAKGPDGTGELFF
cdr3_nt: TGTGCCAGCGCGAAGGGCCCCGATGGCACCGGGGAGCTGTTTTTT
clone_size: once
cdr3_length: 15
j_call: TRBJ2-2
d_call: NA
v_call: TRBV21-1

cdr3_aa: CASRPTRLAGGPGETQYF
cdr3_nt: TGTGCCAGCAGGCCCACCCGACTAGCGGGGGGGCCGGGGGAGACCCAGTACTTC
clone_size: NA
cdr3_length: 18
j_call: TRBJ2-5
d_call: TRBD2
v_call: TRBV25-1

cdr3_aa: CASSLTAGRTDTQYF
cdr3_nt: TGCGCCAGCAGCTTAACAGCGGGACGGACAGATACGCAGTATTTT
clone_size: NA
cdr3_length: 15
j_call: TRBJ2-3
d_call: TRBD2
v_call: TRBV5-1

cdr3_aa: CASSVGAVNQPQHF
cdr3_nt: TGTGCCAGCAGCGTAGGGGCAGTCAATCAGCCCCAGCATTTT
clone_size: few
cdr3_length: 14
j_call: TRBJ1-5
d_call: NA
v_call: TRBV9

cdr3_aa: CASSLGVNTEAFF
cdr3_nt: TGCGCCAGCAGCTTGGGAGTCAACACTGAAGCTTTCTTT
clone_size: NA
cdr3_length: 13
j_call: TRBJ1-1
d_call: NA
v_call: TRBV5-1

cdr3_aa: CSVEISGYTQYF
cdr3_nt: TGCAGCGTTGAAATATCGGGGTATACGCAGTATTTT
clone_size: NA
cdr3_length: 12
j_call: TRBJ2-3
d_call: NA
v_call: TRBV29-1

cdr3_aa: CASSSWRQGTEAFF
cdr3_nt: TGTGCCAGCAGCTCCTGGAGACAAGGGACTGAAGCTTTCTTT
clone_size: NA
cdr3_length: 14
j_call: TRBJ1-1
d_call: NA
v_call: TRBV7-9

cdr3_aa: CASSPMGVAGTEAFF
cdr3_nt: TGTGCCAGCAGCCCTATGGGGGTTGCCGGGACTGAAGCTTTCTTT
clone_size: NA
cdr3_length: 15
j_call: TRBJ1-1
d_call: NA
v_call: TRBV7-3

cdr3_aa: CASSIGTSGTKNIQYF
cdr3_nt: TGTGCCAGTAGTATAGGGACTAGCGGGACCAAAAACATTCAGTACTTC
clone_size: NA
cdr3_length: 16
j_call: TRBJ2-4
d_call: TRBD2
v_call: TRBV19

cdr3_aa: CASSETWTGAYGYTF
cdr3_nt: TGTGCCAGCAGTGAAACCTGGACAGGGGCCTATGGCTACACCTTC
clone_size: NA
cdr3_length: 15
j_call: TRBJ1-2
d_call: TRBD1
v_call: TRBV6-1